These 30 T cell receptor beta chains originate from one sample sequenced in a study of blood T cell repertoires in COVID-19. Measured with immunoSEQ multiplex PCR; TCRdb has only the in-frame clones, and not every one. The data contain about 110,000 clones, 65% to 80% of them singletons. The sequencing sample was made of peripheral blood. The receptors were sampled from a woman aged 60-75 years with acute or convalescent COVID-19.

V is TRBV7-2 and J is TRBJ2-5; the match to TRBD1 covers 7 bases. CDR1 and CDR2 from the germline V gene are SGHTA and FQGNSA. The ends lost 1 base at V and 6 bases at J; junction bases unmatched: 11. The CDR3 loop spans 16 amino acids. The CDR3 protein is CASSLVARTGMKTQYF. The CDR3 nucleotides read TGTGCCAGCAGCTTAGTCGCCAGGACAGGTATGAAGACCCAGTACTTC.

V gene TRBV28 combines with J gene TRBJ1-4, with a possible D match to TRBD1 (5 bases). V was cut by 6 bases and J by 5 bases, with 7 bases left in between. Germline-derived CDR1 and CDR2 are MDHEN and SYDVKM. The CDR3 runs to 12 residues. The CDR3 here is CASRQANEKLFF. In DNA, the CDR3 is TGTGCCAGCAGACAGGCAAATGAAAAACTGTTTTTT.

This chain connects TRBV5-1 to TRBJ1-1; 8 bases are shared with TRBD1. Unmatched junction bases numbered 6, after V lost 3 bases and J lost 5 bases. This CDR3 region has 14 residues. The germline V gene has CDR1 SGHRS and CDR2 YFSETQ. The CDR3 reads CASSSVQGATEAFF. CDR3 coding DNA: TGCGCCAGCAGCTCGGTTCAGGGGGCGACTGAAGCTTTCTTT. The full variable domain, in which reference TRBV5-1 and TRBJ1-1 provide the parts outside the CDR3, is KAGVTQTPRYLIKTRGQQVTLSCSPISGHRSVSWYQQTPGQGLQFLFEYFSETQRNKGNFPGRFSGRQFSNSRSEMNVSTLELGDSALYLCASSSVQGATEAFFGQGTRLTVV.

The chain employs TRBV7-9 and TRBJ2-4; 7 bases line up with TRBD2. Germline loops: CDR1 SEHNR, CDR2 FQNEAQ (reference sequence). With V trimmed by 5 bases and J by 0 bases, 16 bases remained unmatched. This CDR3 is 19 amino acids long. As DNA, the CDR3 is TGTGCCAGCAGCCACAGCCGGGTCAGGGAGGGACTAGCCAAAAACATTCAGTACTTC. It codes for CASSHSRVREGLAKNIQYF.

This CDR3 reads CASSLPGRENYGYTF. The DNA of the CDR3 is TGTGCCAGCAGCTTACCGGGACGGGAGAACTATGGCTACACCTTC. The genes are TRBV5-8 and TRBJ1-2, with D maybe TRBD1 (5 bases). The germline V gene encodes CDR1 SGHTS and CDR2 YDEGEE. V was trimmed by 2 bases and J by 2 bases, leaving 13 bases between them. The CDR3 loop spans 15 amino acids.

The DNA of the CDR3 is TGTGCCAGCAGTTTGCGGGACAGTCTGGGCTCAGATACGCAGTATTTT. This codes for CASSLRDSLGSDTQYF. The chain carries TRBV28 and TRBJ2-3; the D gene is possibly TRBD1 (7 bases). Trimming stripped 3 bases from V and 4 bases from J, with 17 bases between. CDR3 length: 16 residues. Germline V gene data show CDR1 as MDHEN and CDR2 as SYDVKM.

This clone was picked up many times. The chain has TRBV7-9 and TRBJ1-4; tentative D call: TRBD1 (5 bases). The CDR3 consists of 15 residues. CDR1 SEHNR and CDR2 FQNEAQ come from the germline V gene (reference sequence). Trimming shortened V by 2 bases and J by 7 bases, and 14 bases separated the two germline ends. The chain's CDR3 is CASSLQSGLIEKLFF. In nucleotides, the CDR3 is TGTGCCAGCAGCTTACAGTCAGGGCTGATTGAAAAACTGTTTTTT.

The chain employs TRBV7-9 and TRBJ2-7; 8 positions agree with TRBD1. The CDR3 is 16 amino acids. CDR1 is SEHNR and CDR2 is FQNEAQ in the germline V gene (reference sequence). After removal of 5 bases from V and 2 bases from J, the junction contained 11 bases not matched to a gene. The CDR3 nucleotides read TGTGCCAGCAGCCGCCACAGGACAGGGATTCCCTACGAGCAGTACTTC. Protein: CASSRHRTGIPYEQYF.

The chain joins TRBV7-2 to TRBJ2-7, with 10 bases matching TRBD1. CDR1 is SGHTA and CDR2 is FQGNSA in the germline V gene. This CDR3 contains 15 residues. V was clipped by 4 bases and J by 5 bases; unmatched bases: 8. CDR3 amino acids: CASSSDRDRGHEQYF. DNA of the CDR3: TGTGCCAGCAGCTCAGACCGGGACAGGGGACACGAGCAGTACTTC.

This clone showed up just a few times. V and J are TRBV27 and TRBJ2-7; TRBD1 is a possible D gene (5 bases). From germline, CDR1 is MNHEY and CDR2 SMNVEV (reference sequence). CDR3 length: 12 amino acids. V gave up 8 bases and J gave up 4 bases, with 12 bases separating them. DNA of the CDR3: TGTGCCAGCGGCAGACAGTGGTACGAGCAGTACTTC. Protein product: CASGRQWYEQYF.

The chain is built from TRBV28 and TRBJ1-4; 8 nucleotides match TRBD1. The CDR3 totals 15 residues. Germline V gives CDR1 MDHEN, CDR2 SYDVKM. Unmatched junction bases numbered 6, after V lost 5 bases and J lost 4 bases. CDR3 protein: CASSRSDRGNEKLFF. The DNA of the CDR3 is TGTGCCAGCAGTAGATCAGACAGGGGTAATGAAAAACTGTTTTTT.

This clone has a count of ten or more. This chain connects TRBV7-9 to TRBJ2-1, with TRBD2 as a possible D gene (6 bases). Trimming cost V 1 base and J 6 bases, with 10 bases left between them. Germline CDR1 SEHNR, CDR2 FQNEAQ (reference sequence). This CDR3 has 14 residues. This chain's CDR3 is CASSLVASVNEQFF. The CDR3 DNA sequence: TGTGCCAGCAGCTTAGTTGCTAGCGTCAATGAGCAGTTCTTC.

The V call is TRBV29-1, the J call TRBJ1-4; TRBD1 agrees at 7 bases. This CDR3 is 13 amino acids long. J gave up 7 bases and V 4 bases, and 6 bases lay outside the gene matches. The germline V gene has CDR1 SQVTM and CDR2 ANQGSEA. The CDR3 DNA is TGCAGCGTTGGTGGGACAGTGAGTGAAAAACTGTTTTTT. This codes for CSVGGTVSEKLFF.

This chain uses TRBV6-5 with TRBJ1-6; D gene unclear. The CDR3 spans 15 residues. V was trimmed by 0 bases and J by 18 bases, leaving 21 bases between them. Germline V gives CDR1 MNHEY, CDR2 SVGAGI. CDR3: CASSYSTQAPTPSHF. The CDR3 region has the DNA TGTGCCAGCAGTTACTCGACTCAAGCCCCCACACCTTCCCACTTT.

The chain's CDR3 is CAIARGGGGDEQYF. Here the CDR3 DNA reads TGTGCCATCGCGCGGGGGGGCGGAGGGGACGAGCAGTACTTC. The rearrangement uses TRBV10-3 and TRBJ2-7; 9 bases agree with TRBD2. CDR1 and CDR2 from the germline V gene are ENHRY and SYGVKD. V trimming: 8 bases; J trimming: 5 bases; junction bases outside the gene matches: 10. The CDR3 length is 14 residues.

This clone was picked up one time. This chain uses TRBV2 with TRBJ1-6; 8 bases map to TRBD1. CDR1 is SNHLY, CDR2 FYNNEI, per germline. The trim removed 4 bases at V and 11 bases at J, leaving 4 bases unmatched. The CDR3 sequence is 13 residues long. CDR3 nucleotide sequence: TGTGCCAGCAGTGGGACAGGGAGGCCACCCCTCCACTTT. It is translated as CASSGTGRPPLHF.

The chain joins TRBV10-2 to TRBJ2-5; 12 bases agree with TRBD2. Trimming took 6 bases from V and 1 from J; bases not matched to a gene: 0. This CDR3 contains 14 residues. Germline CDR1 and CDR2: WSHSY and SAAADI. The CDR3 here is CASRTSGGQETQYF. The CDR3, as DNA: TGCGCCAGCAGGACTAGCGGGGGCCAAGAGACCCAGTACTTC.

The chain uses TRBV4-3 and TRBJ1-2; 9 bases match TRBD1. The CDR3 length is 16 residues. The V gene end was trimmed by 0 bases and the J gene end by 5 bases; junction bases not matched to a gene: 7. Per the germline V gene, CDR1 is LGHNA and CDR2 is YSLEER. The CDR3 loop reads CASSQDTGGRSYGYTF. CDR3 nucleotides: TGCGCCAGCAGCCAAGACACAGGGGGCCGATCATATGGCTACACCTTC.

The chain combines TRBV11-2 with TRBJ1-2, with 7 bases fitting TRBD1. Germline V gives CDR1 SGHAT, CDR2 FQNNGV. The CDR3 covers 15 residues. V trimming: 4 bases; J trimming: 0 bases; junction bases outside the gene matches: 5. The CDR3 DNA reads as TGTGCCAGCAGCTCACCGGGACAGACTAACTATGGCTACACCTTC. Translation: CASSSPGQTNYGYTF. The whole variable domain, filled in from reference TRBV11-2 and TRBJ1-2, reads EAGVAQSPRYKIIEKRQSVAFWCNPISGHATLYWYQQILGQGPKLLIQFQNNGVVDDSQLPKDRFSAERLKGVDSTLKIQPAKLEDSAVYLCASSSPGQTNYGYTFGSGTRLTVV.

The gene calls are TRBV19 and TRBJ2-2; 12 nucleotides match TRBD2. This CDR3 is built from 18 residues. Trimming removed 5 bases from V and 6 bases from J; junction bases left unmatched: 13. Germline loops: CDR1 LNHDA, CDR2 SQIVND (reference sequence). This CDR3 is CASSGRTSGANGAGELFF. The DNA of the CDR3 is TGTGCCAGTAGTGGGAGGACTAGCGGGGCTAACGGGGCCGGGGAGCTGTTTTTT.

The V and J genes are TRBV2 and TRBJ1-3, with D perhaps TRBD1 (5 bases). V gave up 7 bases and J gave up 0 bases, with 10 bases separating them. Germline assignment: CDR1 SNHLY and CDR2 FYNNEI. The CDR3 is made up of 14 amino acids. CDR3 bases: TGTGCCAGCAATTGGGGCTCCTCTGGAAACACCATATATTTT. Encoded protein: CASNWGSSGNTIYF.

At least ten counts were recorded for this clone. V and J are TRBV7-2 and TRBJ1-2; 7 bases fit TRBD1. The CDR3 is 14 residues long. Trimming cost V 5 bases and J 8 bases; bases outside gene matches: 11. Germline V lookup: CDR1 SGHTA, CDR2 FQGNSA. The CDR3 loop reads CASSPRGDLGGYTF. The CDR3 region has the DNA TGTGCCAGCAGCCCCAGGGGGGACCTGGGAGGCTACACCTTC.

V usage is TRBV30 and J usage is TRBJ1-6, with TRBD1 as a possible D gene (5 bases). Germline V lookup: CDR1 GTSNPN, CDR2 SVGIG (reference sequence). The CDR3 extends over 15 amino acids. With 2 bases removed from V and 6 bases from J, the gap between germline ends came to 14 bases. CDR3 in DNA: TGTGCCTGGAGTTCGCTTGACAGCCTTAATTCACCCCTCCACTTT. Translation gives CAWSSLDSLNSPLHF.

V and J are TRBV12-3 or TRBV12-4 and TRBJ2-1, with D possibly matching TRBD2 (5 bases). The CDR3 covers 13 residues. Trimming shortened V by 4 bases and J by 5 bases, and 9 bases separated the two germline ends. In DNA form, the CDR3 reads TGTGCCAGCAGTTCCCAAGCGGACAATGAGCAGTTCTTC. As protein: CASSSQADNEQFF.

The rearrangement links TRBV15 to TRBJ1-2, with a weak D call TRBD1 (5 bases). The CDR3 extends over 17 amino acids. Trimming left V 0 bases short and J 3 bases short, with 17 bases between. CDR1 and CDR2 (germline): LNHNV, YYDKDF (reference sequence). The CDR3 bases are TGTGCCACCAGCAGAGAACCCCAGGGCCGGTGGGACTATGGCTACACCTTC. This codes for CATSREPQGRWDYGYTF.

The chain joins TRBV6-1 to TRBJ1-5; D gene uncertain. Germline CDR1 and CDR2: MNHNS and SASEGT. V was trimmed by 0 bases and J by 4 bases, leaving 7 bases between them. The CDR3 is 14 amino acids. The CDR3 DNA follows: TGTGCCAGCAGTGAAGCGAATCGGAATCAGCCCCAGCATTTT. Protein product: CASSEANRNQPQHF.

The chain combines TRBV7-3 with TRBJ2-1, with D possibly being TRBD2 (6 bases). This CDR3 has 14 amino acids. Germline V lookup: CDR1 SGHTA, CDR2 FQGTGA. Trimming took off 1 base at V and 5 bases at J, with 9 bases between the two ends. The CDR3 loop is CASSLRWGDNEQFF. The DNA of the CDR3 is TGTGCCAGCAGCTTAAGATGGGGGGACAATGAGCAGTTCTTC. The full variable domain, with the rest looked up from reference TRBV7-3 and TRBJ2-1, is GAGVSQTPSNKVTEKGKYVELRCDPISGHTALYWYRQSLGQGPEFLIYFQGTGAADDSGLPNDRFFAVRPEGSVSTLKIQRTERGDSAVYLCASSLRWGDNEQFFGPGTRLTVL.

Only a few counts were recorded for this clone. This sequence joins TRBV2 and TRBJ2-1; D may be TRBD2 (5 bases). V was shortened by 6 bases and J by 0 bases, with 9 bases between the two germline ends. Germline CDR1 is SNHLY and CDR2 is FYNNEI. The CDR3 runs to 14 residues. CDR3 nucleotide sequence: TGTGCCAGCAGGGCGGGTGACTCCTACAATGAGCAGTTCTTC. Protein product: CASRAGDSYNEQFF.

The chain recombines TRBV5-4 with TRBJ2-2, with TRBD2 matching over 8 bases. CDR1 is SGHNT and CDR2 is YYREEE in the germline V gene (reference sequence). The trim removed 6 bases at V and 0 bases at J, leaving 1 base unmatched. This CDR3 is 14 amino acids long. The chain's CDR3 is CASTGGANTGELFF. The CDR3 coding sequence is TGTGCCAGCACGGGAGGGGCGAACACCGGGGAGCTGTTTTTT.

V is TRBV3-1 (or the pseudogene TRBV3-2) and J is TRBJ2-4; 9 nucleotides match TRBD1. Trimming cost V 4 bases and J 6 bases; bases outside gene matches: 10. The CDR3 runs to 16 residues. Germline loops: CDR1 LGHDT, CDR2 YNNKEL (reference sequence). CDR3 DNA: TGTGCCAGCAGCCCCTCGGGACAGGGCTTTGGAAACATTCAGTACTTC. It translates to CASSPSGQGFGNIQYF.